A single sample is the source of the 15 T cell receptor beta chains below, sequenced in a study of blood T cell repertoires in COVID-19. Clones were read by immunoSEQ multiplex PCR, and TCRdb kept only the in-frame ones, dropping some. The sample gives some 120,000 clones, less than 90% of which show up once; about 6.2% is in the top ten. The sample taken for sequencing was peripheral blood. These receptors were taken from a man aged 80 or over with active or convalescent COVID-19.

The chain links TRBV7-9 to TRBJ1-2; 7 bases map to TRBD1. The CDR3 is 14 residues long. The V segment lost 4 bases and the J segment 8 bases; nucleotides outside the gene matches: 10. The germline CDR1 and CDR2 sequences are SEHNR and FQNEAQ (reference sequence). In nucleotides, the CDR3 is TGTGCCAGCAGCTCCCGGACAGGCGTTTACGGCTACACCTTC. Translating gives CASSSRTGVYGYTF.

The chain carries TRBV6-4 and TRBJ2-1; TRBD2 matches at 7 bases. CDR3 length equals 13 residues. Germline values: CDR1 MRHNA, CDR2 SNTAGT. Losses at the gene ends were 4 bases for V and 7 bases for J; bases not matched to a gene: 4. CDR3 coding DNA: TGTGCCAGCAGTGGGACTAGAGGTAATGAGCAGTTCTTC. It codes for CASSGTRGNEQFF.

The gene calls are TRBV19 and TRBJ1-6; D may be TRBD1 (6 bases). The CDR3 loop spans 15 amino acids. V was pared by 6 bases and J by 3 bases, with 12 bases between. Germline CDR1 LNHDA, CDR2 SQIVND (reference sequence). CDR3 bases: TGTGCCAGTAGACAGGGATACGACTATAATTCACCCCTCCACTTT. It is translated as CASRQGYDYNSPLHF.

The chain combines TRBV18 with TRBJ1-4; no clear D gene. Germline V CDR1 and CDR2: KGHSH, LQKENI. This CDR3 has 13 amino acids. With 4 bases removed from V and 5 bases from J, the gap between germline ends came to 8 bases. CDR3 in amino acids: CASSRQGNEKLFF. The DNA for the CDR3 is TGTGCCAGCTCACGACAAGGAAATGAAAAACTGTTTTTT.

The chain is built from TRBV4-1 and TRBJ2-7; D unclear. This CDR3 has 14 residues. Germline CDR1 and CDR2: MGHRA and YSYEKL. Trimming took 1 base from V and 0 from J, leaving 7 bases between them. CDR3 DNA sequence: TGCGCCAGCAGCCAAGTATCTACCTCCTACGAGCAGTACTTC. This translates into CASSQVSTSYEQYF.

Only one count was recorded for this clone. The CDR3 region has the DNA TGTGCCAGCAGCCTGACAGGGCCCCAGAGGGCGTTGGACACCTTC. This encodes CASSLTGPQRALDTF. The rearrangement joins TRBV7-2 to TRBJ1-2; 7 nucleotides agree with TRBD1. The V gene end was trimmed by 5 bases and the J gene end by 12 bases; junction bases not matched to a gene: 18. The CDR3 loop spans 15 amino acids. Germline V lookup: CDR1 SGHTA, CDR2 FQGNSA.

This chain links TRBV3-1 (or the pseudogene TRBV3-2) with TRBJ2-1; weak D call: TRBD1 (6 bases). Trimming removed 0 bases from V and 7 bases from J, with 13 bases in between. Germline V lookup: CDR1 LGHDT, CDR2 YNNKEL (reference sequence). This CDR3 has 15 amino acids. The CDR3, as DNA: TGTGCCAGCAGCCAAGATCTGACAGGTGGGAATGAGCAGTTCTTC. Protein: CASSQDLTGGNEQFF.

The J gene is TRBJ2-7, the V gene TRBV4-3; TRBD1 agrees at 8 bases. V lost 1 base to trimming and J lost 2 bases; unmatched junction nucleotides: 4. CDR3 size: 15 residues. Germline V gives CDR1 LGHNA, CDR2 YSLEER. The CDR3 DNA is TGCGCCAGCAGCCAAGTGAGACAGGGGACCTACGAGCAGTACTTC. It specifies CASSQVRQGTYEQYF.

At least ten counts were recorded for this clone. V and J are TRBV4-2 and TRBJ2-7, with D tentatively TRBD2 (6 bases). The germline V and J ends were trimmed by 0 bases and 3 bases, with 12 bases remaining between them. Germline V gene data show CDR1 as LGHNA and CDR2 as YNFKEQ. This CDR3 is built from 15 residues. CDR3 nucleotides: TGTGCCAGCAGCCAAGATTTAACGGGGGACTACGAGCAGTACTTC. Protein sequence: CASSQDLTGDYEQYF.

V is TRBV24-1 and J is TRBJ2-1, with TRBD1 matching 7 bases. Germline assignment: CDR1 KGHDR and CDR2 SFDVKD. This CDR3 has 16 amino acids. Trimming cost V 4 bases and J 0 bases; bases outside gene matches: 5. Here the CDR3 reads CATSEYGQVSYNEQFF. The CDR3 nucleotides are TGTGCCACCAGTGAATATGGACAGGTCTCCTACAATGAGCAGTTCTTC.

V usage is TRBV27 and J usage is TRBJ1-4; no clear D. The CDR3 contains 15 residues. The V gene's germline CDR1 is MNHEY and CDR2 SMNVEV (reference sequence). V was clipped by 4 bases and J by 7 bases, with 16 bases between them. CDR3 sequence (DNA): TGTGCCAGCAGTTCCGCCGCGGGTGGGATTGAAAAACTGTTTTTT. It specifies CASSSAAGGIEKLFF.

This CDR3 is CATSTGSATNEKLFF. CDR3 coding DNA: TGTGCCACCAGCACGGGTAGTGCAACTAATGAAAAACTGTTTTTT. The chain uses TRBV15 and TRBJ1-4, with D hard to call. This CDR3 spans 15 amino acids. Germline CDR1 LNHNV, CDR2 YYDKDF (reference sequence). Deletions cut 4 bases from V and 0 bases from J, with 9 bases between.

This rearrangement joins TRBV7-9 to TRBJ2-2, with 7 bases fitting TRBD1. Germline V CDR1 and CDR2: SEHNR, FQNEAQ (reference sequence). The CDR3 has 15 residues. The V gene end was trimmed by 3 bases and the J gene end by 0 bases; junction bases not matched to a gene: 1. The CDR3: CASSLTGPNTGELFF. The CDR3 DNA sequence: TGTGCCAGCAGCTTGACAGGGCCGAACACCGGGGAGCTGTTTTTT. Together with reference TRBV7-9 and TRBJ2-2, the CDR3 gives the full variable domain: DTGVSQNPRHKITKRGQNVTFRCDPISEHNRLYWYRQTLGQGPEFLTYFQNEAQLEKSRLLSDRFSAERPKGSFSTLEIQRTEQGDSAMYLCASSLTGPNTGELFFGEGSRLTVL.

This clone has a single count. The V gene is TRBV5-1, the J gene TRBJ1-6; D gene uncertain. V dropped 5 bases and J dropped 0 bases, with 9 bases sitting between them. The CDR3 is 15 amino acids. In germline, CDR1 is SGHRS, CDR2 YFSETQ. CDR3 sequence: CASRPESSYNSPLHF. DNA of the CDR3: TGCGCCAGCAGACCCGAGAGCTCCTATAATTCACCCCTCCACTTT.

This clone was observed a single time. The CDR3 loop is CASSPGLAGVTDTQYF. The CDR3, as DNA: TGCGCCAGCAGCCCGGGACTAGCGGGGGTCACAGATACGCAGTATTTT. V gene TRBV5-1 combines with J gene TRBJ2-3, with TRBD2 identical over 14 bases. This CDR3 is 16 amino acids long. Germline loops: CDR1 SGHRS, CDR2 YFSETQ. The V and J ends lost 4 bases and 2 bases, in that order; junction bases with no gene match: 3.